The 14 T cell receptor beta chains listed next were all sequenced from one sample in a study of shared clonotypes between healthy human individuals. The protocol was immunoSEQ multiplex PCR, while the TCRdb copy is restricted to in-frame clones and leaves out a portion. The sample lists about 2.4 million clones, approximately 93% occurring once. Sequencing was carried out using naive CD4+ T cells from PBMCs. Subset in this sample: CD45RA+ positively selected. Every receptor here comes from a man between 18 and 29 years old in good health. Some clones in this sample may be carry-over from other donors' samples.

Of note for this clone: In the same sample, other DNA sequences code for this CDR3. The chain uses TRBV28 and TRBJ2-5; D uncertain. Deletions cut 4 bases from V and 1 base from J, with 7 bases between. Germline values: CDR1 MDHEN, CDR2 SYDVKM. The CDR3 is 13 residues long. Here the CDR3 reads CASSSTPQETQYF. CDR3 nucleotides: TGTGCCAGCAGTTCTACCCCCCAAGAGACCCAGTACTTC.

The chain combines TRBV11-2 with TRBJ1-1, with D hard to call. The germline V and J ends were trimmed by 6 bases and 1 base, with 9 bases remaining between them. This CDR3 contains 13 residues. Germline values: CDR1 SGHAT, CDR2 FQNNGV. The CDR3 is CASRQGPNTEAFF. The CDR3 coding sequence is TGTGCCAGCAGACAAGGCCCGAACACTGAAGCTTTCTTT.

The CDR3 loop reads CASSYWGGGDEKLFF. The CDR3, as DNA: TGTGCCAGCAGTTACTGGGGGGGAGGGGATGAAAAACTGTTTTTT. J is TRBJ1-4 and V is TRBV6-5; a weak D match, TRBD1 (5 bases). Germline CDR1 MNHEY, CDR2 SVGAGI. The CDR3 spans 15 residues. The germline V and J ends were trimmed by 1 base and 6 bases, with 12 bases remaining between them.

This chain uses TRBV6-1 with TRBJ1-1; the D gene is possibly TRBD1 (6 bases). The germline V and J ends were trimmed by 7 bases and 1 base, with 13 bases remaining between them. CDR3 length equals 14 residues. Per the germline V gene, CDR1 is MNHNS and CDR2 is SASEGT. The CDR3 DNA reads TGTGCCAGCACCGCGTGGGGACAGAACACTGAAGCTTTCTTT. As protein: CASTAWGQNTEAFF.

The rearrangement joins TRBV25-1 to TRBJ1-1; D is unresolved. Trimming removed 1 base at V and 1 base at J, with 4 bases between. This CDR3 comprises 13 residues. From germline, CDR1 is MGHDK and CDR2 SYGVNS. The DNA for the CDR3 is TGTGCCAGCAGTGAATGGGGGAACACTGAAGCTTTCTTT. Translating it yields CASSEWGNTEAFF.

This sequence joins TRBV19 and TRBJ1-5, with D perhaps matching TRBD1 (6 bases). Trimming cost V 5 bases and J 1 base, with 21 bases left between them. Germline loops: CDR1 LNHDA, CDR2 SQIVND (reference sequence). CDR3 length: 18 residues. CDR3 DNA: TGTGCCAGTAGTCTCGCTAGGGGAGGGGGAGTGAGCAATCAGCCCCAGCATTTT. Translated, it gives CASSLARGGGVSNQPQHF.

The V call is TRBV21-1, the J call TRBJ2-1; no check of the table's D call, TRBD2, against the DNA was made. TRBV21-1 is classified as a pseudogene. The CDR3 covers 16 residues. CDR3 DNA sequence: TGTGCCAGCAGCAAGACGACTAGCGGGAGCTACAATGAGCAGTTCTTC. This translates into CASSKTTSGSYNEQFF.

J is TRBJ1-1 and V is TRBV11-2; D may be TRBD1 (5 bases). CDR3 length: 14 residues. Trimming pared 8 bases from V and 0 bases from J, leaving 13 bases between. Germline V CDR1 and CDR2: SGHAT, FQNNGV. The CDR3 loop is CASRRGRVNTEAFF. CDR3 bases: TGTGCCAGCCGTAGGGGACGTGTGAACACTGAAGCTTTCTTT.

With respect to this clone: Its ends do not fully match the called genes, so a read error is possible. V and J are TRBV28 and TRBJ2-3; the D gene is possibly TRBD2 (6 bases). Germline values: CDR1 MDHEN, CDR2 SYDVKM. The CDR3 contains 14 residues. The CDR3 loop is CASSSPGSIDTQYF. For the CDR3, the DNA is TGTGCCAGCAGTTCCCCCGGGAGCATAGATACGCAGTATTTT.

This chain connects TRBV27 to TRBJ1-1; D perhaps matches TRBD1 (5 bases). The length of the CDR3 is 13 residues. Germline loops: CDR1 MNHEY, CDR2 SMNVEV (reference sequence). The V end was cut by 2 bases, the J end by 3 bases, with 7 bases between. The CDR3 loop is CASSLKQDTEAFF. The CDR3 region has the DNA TGTGCCAGCAGTTTAAAACAGGACACTGAAGCTTTCTTT.

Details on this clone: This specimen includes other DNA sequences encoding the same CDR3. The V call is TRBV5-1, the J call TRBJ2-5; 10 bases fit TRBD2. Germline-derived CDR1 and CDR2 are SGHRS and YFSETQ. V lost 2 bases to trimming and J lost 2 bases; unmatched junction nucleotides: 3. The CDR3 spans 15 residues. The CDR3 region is CASSFLAGGQETQYF. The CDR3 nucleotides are TGCGCCAGCAGCTTCTTAGCGGGGGGTCAAGAGACCCAGTACTTC.

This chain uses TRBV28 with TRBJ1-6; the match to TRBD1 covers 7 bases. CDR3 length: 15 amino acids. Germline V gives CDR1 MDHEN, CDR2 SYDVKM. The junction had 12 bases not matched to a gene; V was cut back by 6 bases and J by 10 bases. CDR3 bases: TGTGCCAGCAGGCCGGGACAGTCCCTTCCCTCACCCCTCCACTTT. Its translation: CASRPGQSLPSPLHF.

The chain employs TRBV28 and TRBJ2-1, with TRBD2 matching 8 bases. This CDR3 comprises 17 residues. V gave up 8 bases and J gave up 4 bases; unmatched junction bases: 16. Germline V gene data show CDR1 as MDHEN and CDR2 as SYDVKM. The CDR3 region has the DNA TGTGCCAGCTCCCTCAGGAGCGGGGGCGTTCATTACAATGAGCAGTTCTTC. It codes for CASSLRSGGVHYNEQFF.

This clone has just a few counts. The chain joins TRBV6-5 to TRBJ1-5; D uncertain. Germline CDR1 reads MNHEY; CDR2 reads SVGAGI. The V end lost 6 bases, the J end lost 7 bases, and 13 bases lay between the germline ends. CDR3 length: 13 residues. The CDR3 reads CASRPYSGQPQHF. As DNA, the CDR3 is TGTGCCAGCAGACCTTATTCGGGGCAGCCCCAGCATTTT.